A single sample gave rise to the 10 T cell receptor beta chains below, sequenced in a study of shared T cell receptors in the human thymus. Data came from immunoSEQ multiplex PCR; TCRdb stores just in-frame clones and leaves some out. The sample carries hundreds of thousands of clones, 87% recorded once. Another study also made use of these data, one on human thymus T cells.

The sample taken for sequencing was thymocytes. Source of these receptors: a boy younger than two with a congenital heart defect.

The V gene is TRBV28, the J gene TRBJ2-7; 7 positions match TRBD1. Germline V gene data show CDR1 as MDHEN and CDR2 as SYDVKM. V shed 6 bases, J shed 1 base, and the junction held 9 bases outside the gene matches. CDR3 length: 15 amino acids. The CDR3 sequence: CASRRQGLLSYEQYF. The CDR3 DNA reads TGTGCCAGCAGGCGACAGGGTCTCCTTTCCTACGAGCAGTACTTC.

Written as DNA, the CDR3 is TGTGCCAGCAGTTTACGCCCTCGGACAGGGGATGGCAATCAGCCCCAGCATTTT. As protein: CASSLRPRTGDGNQPQHF. The chain couples TRBV28 to TRBJ1-5; 9 bases map to TRBD1. Trimming removed 2 bases from V and 2 bases from J; junction bases left unmatched: 10. CDR3 length equals 18 residues. Germline V CDR1 and CDR2: MDHEN, SYDVKM.

The chain uses TRBV10-2 and TRBJ2-5; D is possibly TRBD2 (6 bases). The CDR3 length is 12 residues. Germline CDR1 and CDR2: WSHSY and SAAADI. Between the trimmed V and J ends, which lost 6 bases and 5 bases, there was a span of 10 bases. CDR3 nucleotide sequence: TGCGCCAGCAGGCCGGAGGGGGAGACCCAGTACTTC. Encoded protein: CASRPEGETQYF.

V usage is TRBV5-1 and J usage is TRBJ1-2; 7 positions agree with TRBD1. The germline CDR1 and CDR2 sequences are SGHRS and YFSETQ. The CDR3 spans 14 residues. The V gene end was trimmed by 4 bases and the J gene end by 4 bases; junction bases not matched to a gene: 7. CDR3 coding DNA: TGCGCCAGCAGCCTCCTAGACAGGGCCTATGGCTACACCTTC. Its protein product is CASSLLDRAYGYTF.

The rearrangement uses TRBV29-1 and TRBJ2-7; TRBD2 matches at 11 bases. The V gene's germline CDR1 is SQVTM and CDR2 ANQGSEA. The CDR3 extends over 15 amino acids. V dropped 4 bases and J dropped 0; count of bases not matched to a gene: 5. The chain's CDR3 is CSVATSGSVSYEQYF. The CDR3 nucleotides read TGCAGCGTTGCAACTAGCGGGAGTGTCTCCTACGAGCAGTACTTC.

This clone was counted a single time. The chain joins TRBV27 to TRBJ2-7, with D maybe TRBD1 (6 bases). This CDR3 contains 16 residues. V was cut by 4 bases and J by 2 bases, with 18 bases left in between. Looked up from germline, CDR1 is MNHEY and CDR2 is SMNVEV (reference sequence). CDR3 DNA sequence: TGTGCCAGCAGTTCGAATTTCCGGGACATCACCTACGAGCAGTACTTC. The encoded protein is CASSSNFRDITYEQYF.

This chain joins TRBV28 and TRBJ1-4; D perhaps matches TRBD1 (5 bases). CDR1 MDHEN and CDR2 SYDVKM come from the germline V gene. The CDR3 is 11 amino acids. The V end lost 3 bases, the J end lost 15 bases, and 11 bases lay between the germline ends. The CDR3: CASSFGGLLFF. Written as DNA, the CDR3 is TGTGCCAGCAGTTTCGGGGGTCTGTTGTTTTTT.

A word on this clone: The junction shows a germline mismatch at one end, possibly a read error. The rearrangement links TRBV20-1 to TRBJ1-2, with D possibly matching TRBD1 (5 bases). The CDR3 is 9 amino acids. CDR1 DFQATT and CDR2 SNEGSKA come from the germline V gene (reference sequence). DNA of the CDR3: TGTGGGGGGTTCTATGGCTACACCTTC. Its protein product is CGGFYGYTF.

On this clone: One end of the junction is discordant with germline, which a read error may explain. Other nucleotide sequences from this sample produce the same CDR3. This sequence joins TRBV5-1 and TRBJ1-6, with 7 bases identical to TRBD1. This CDR3 is 20 amino acids long. The V gene's germline CDR1 is SGHRS and CDR2 YFSETQ. The CDR3 spells CASSLVEGAKGSSYNSPLHF. For the CDR3, the DNA is TGCGCCAGCAGCTTGGTAGAGGGGGCGAAGGGAAGCTCCTATAATTCCCCCCTCCACTTT.

The chain has TRBV5-1 and TRBJ2-7, with 10 bases matching TRBD1. CDR3 length: 19 amino acids. The junction had 19 bases not matched to a gene; V was cut back by 1 base and J by 6 bases. Germline lookup yields CDR1 SGHRS and CDR2 YFSETQ. CDR3 region: CASSLHWGYYGTGECEQYF. CDR3 in DNA: TGCGCCAGCAGCTTGCATTGGGGGTATTATGGGACAGGGGAATGCGAGCAGTACTTC.